This section outlines one T cell receptor beta chain sequence together with its context. Trimming cost V 0 bases and J 7 bases, with 7 bases left between them. CDR1 MGHRA and CDR2 YSYEKL come from the germline V gene. The CDR3 has 13 amino acids. These data come from a study of shared clonotypes between healthy human individuals. Assay used: immunoSEQ multiplex PCR; TCRdb lists only in-frame clones, some missing. The sample carries millions of clones, 90% to 95% recorded once. The V and J genes are TRBV4-1 and TRBJ2-1; D ambiguous. This clonotype was sampled from a man between 18 and 35 years old in good health. Sequences were obtained from naive CD4+ T cells sorted from blood. Subset of the sample: CD45RA+ positively selected. CDR3 in amino acids: CASSQESRNEQFF. The DNA of the CDR3 is TGCGCCAGCAGCCAAGAATCTCGGAATGAGCAGTTCTTC.